Given below is one T cell receptor beta chain in context. Antigen: not known. T cells were sequenced at a targeted depth of 1 in 200,000 to 1 in 1 million. The repertoire was sequenced with immunoSEQ multiplex PCR; TCRdb's copy has only in-frame clones and lacks some. The sample consists of around 310,000 clones, almost 80% of them appearing once. Trimming stripped 0 bases from V and 7 bases from J, with 10 bases between. In germline, CDR1 is SGHTA, CDR2 FQGNSA. The CDR3 is made up of 14 amino acids. This entry comes from a study of cytotoxic CD8 clonotypes in ibrutinib-treated CLL. About the research overall: Of the patients, roughly 10 were relapsed/refractory, over 14 treatment-naive and under 18 IGHV unmutated.

Overall study findings and caveats: Sampling time points were not equivalent between sustained-remission and progressing patients. Patients had baseline clonality above age-matched healthy donors, and this clonality moved with circulating CD8+ T-cell counts.

The source material was PBMCs, sampled before ibrutinib treatment. The gene calls are TRBV7-2 and TRBJ1-5; tentatively, D is TRBD1 (6 bases). The TCR was taken from a human donor with chronic lymphocytic leukemia. The CDR3 region is CASSLAPGGQPQHF. CDR3 DNA: TGTGCCAGCAGCTTAGCGCCTGGGGGCCAGCCCCAGCATTTT.